This T cell receptor beta chain was documented in a study of metastatic and nonmetastatic thyroid tumors. Study information: Repertoires from blood and tumor or nodule tissue of malignant and benign thyroid patients were compared.

Regarding the study as a whole: Reports indicated that malignant thyroid tumors showed significantly higher TCR beta diversity than benign nodules did, in blood and tumor.

Thyroid surgery took place with no prior treatment in any patient. This clone was observed many times. The target antigen is unknown. As handled by the study authors: Building a distant-metastasis classifier for papillary thyroid cancer drew on CDR3 differences across clinicopathological groups. TCRdb reprocessed the PCR reads via MiXCR. The V and J calls, along with clone size, are taken from TCRdb and not from the paper's own processing. The sample holds roughly 22,000 clones, about an eighth seen once. Source material: blood. This TCR came from a female donor with papillary thyroid cancer or a benign thyroid nodule (not recorded which). Some clones in this sample may be carry-over from other donors' samples.

CDR3 sequence: CASSTGLDWTDTQYF. CDR3 DNA sequence: TGTGCCAGCAGTACCGGACTAGACTGGACAGATACGCAGTATTTT. The chain joins TRBV7-3 to TRBJ2-3; 7 positions agree with TRBD2. Looked up from germline, CDR1 is SGHTA and CDR2 is FQGTGA. The CDR3 is 15 residues long. V shed 6 bases, J shed 3 bases, and the junction held 9 bases outside the gene matches.